Shown below are 9 T cell receptor beta chains from a single sample sequenced in a study of blood T cell repertoires in COVID-19. The protocol was immunoSEQ multiplex PCR, while the TCRdb copy is restricted to in-frame clones and leaves out a portion. The sample has over 100,000 clones, approximately 86% seen once. Sequencing was carried out using peripheral blood. These receptors came from a woman aged 45-60 years with COVID-19, enrolled during active disease.

The CDR3 sequence is CASSPGSKNIQYF. For the CDR3, the DNA is TGTGCCAGCAGCCCCGGGAGCAAAAACATTCAGTACTTC. J is TRBJ2-4 and V is TRBV6-5; tentatively, D is TRBD2 (6 bases). There are 13 residues in the CDR3. With 6 bases removed from V and 3 bases from J, the gap between germline ends came to 9 bases. The germline gives CDR1 MNHEY, CDR2 SVGAGI.

Notes on this clone: Mismatch with germline at one junction end may stem from a read error. V is TRBV7-6 and J is TRBJ2-5, with D maybe TRBD1 (6 bases). CDR1 and CDR2 from the germline V gene are SGHVS and FNYEAQ. The CDR3 spans 15 residues. CDR3 sequence (DNA): TGTGCTAGCAGCTTACTGGGGACAACAACGGAGACCCAGTACTTC. Translation gives CASSLLGTTTETQYF. Looking up the rest from reference TRBV7-6 and TRBJ2-5 gives the full variable domain: GAGVSQSPRYKVTKRGQDVALRCDPISGHVSLYWYRQALGQGPEFLTYFNYEAQQDKSGLPNDRFSAERPEGSISTLTIQRTEQRDSAMYRCASSLLGTTTETQYFGPGTRLLVL.

The V gene is TRBV4-1, the J gene TRBJ2-7, with 8 bases that match TRBD2. CDR1 MGHRA and CDR2 YSYEKL come from the germline V gene. V was clipped by 3 bases and J by 1 base; unmatched bases: 8. The CDR3 runs 16 residues. The CDR3: CASSHNVLADSYEQYF. DNA of the CDR3: TGCGCCAGCAGCCACAACGTACTAGCGGATTCCTACGAGCAGTACTTC.

The V call is TRBV24-1, the J call TRBJ1-2; tentatively, D is TRBD1 (5 bases). The germline V gene encodes CDR1 KGHDR and CDR2 SFDVKD. The CDR3 covers 13 residues. The V gene lost 3 bases and the J gene lost 6 bases, with 10 bases spanning the gap. The CDR3: CATSDPGRHGYTF. DNA of the CDR3: TGTGCCACCAGTGATCCAGGGCGTCATGGCTACACCTTC.

This rearrangement joins TRBV11-2 to TRBJ1-2; TRBD1 matches at 8 bases. From germline, CDR1 is SGHAT and CDR2 FQNNGV. The CDR3 length is 13 residues. J was trimmed by 6 bases and V by 5 bases; bases with no gene match: 5. The CDR3 region is CASSPTGANGYTF. CDR3 coding DNA: TGTGCCAGCAGCCCGACAGGGGCCAATGGCTACACCTTC. Using reference TRBV11-2 and TRBJ1-2 for the parts outside the CDR3, the full variable domain is EAGVAQSPRYKIIEKRQSVAFWCNPISGHATLYWYQQILGQGPKLLIQFQNNGVVDDSQLPKDRFSAERLKGVDSTLKIQPAKLEDSAVYLCASSPTGANGYTFGSGTRLTVV.

The chain employs TRBV7-9 and TRBJ2-3; D uncertain. Germline lookup yields CDR1 SEHNR and CDR2 FQNEAQ (reference sequence). This CDR3 is built from 14 residues. Between the trimmed V and J ends, which lost 1 base and 1 base, there was a span of 6 bases. CDR3 in amino acids: CASSLDQGTDTQYF. The CDR3 bases are TGTGCCAGCAGCTTAGATCAGGGCACAGATACGCAGTATTTT.

This clone was recorded a few times. The chain is built from TRBV19 and TRBJ1-2, with D unclear. Germline-derived CDR1 and CDR2 are LNHDA and SQIVND (reference sequence). V was shortened by 2 bases and J by 4 bases, with 5 bases between the two germline ends. There are 12 residues in the CDR3. Here the CDR3 reads CASSINSYGYTF. In DNA form, the CDR3 reads TGTGCCAGTAGTATAAACAGCTATGGCTACACCTTC.

The rearrangement uses TRBV3-1 (or the pseudogene TRBV3-2) and TRBJ2-1, with 13 positions matching TRBD2. V dropped 6 bases and J dropped 6; count of bases not matched to a gene: 5. The germline gives CDR1 LGHDT, CDR2 YNNKEL (reference sequence). The CDR3 runs to 15 residues. Here the CDR3 DNA reads TGTGCCAGCAGACTCACTAGCGGGGGGGCCAATGAGCAGTTCTTC. As protein: CASRLTSGGANEQFF.

The chain links TRBV12-3 or TRBV12-4 to TRBJ1-5, with D possibly TRBD1 on 5 matching bases. The length of the CDR3 is 13 residues. V shed 6 bases and J shed 2 bases, with 8 bases lying between them. The CDR3 protein is CASSDSRNQPQHF. The CDR3, as DNA: TGTGCCAGCAGCGACAGCCGCAATCAGCCCCAGCATTTT.